This T cell receptor beta chain emerged from a study of CD8 T cells in ankylosing spondylitis. Whole-study findings and limits: In ankylosing spondylitis patients, matched synovial fluid reportedly showed significant enrichment of disease-linked clones. Roughly eight highly homologous variants made up a TCR beta motif that seemed to typify ankylosing spondylitis blood.

Remarks on this clonotype: The target antigen is unknown.

Library preparation for TCR beta used quantitative 5'-RACE with molecular barcodes. TCRdb re-derived calls from the 5' RACE reads in MiXCR, one entry per CDR3 protein. The sample carries approximately 240,000 distinct CDR3 sequences, about 24% recorded once. The material sequenced was blood, either unsorted or a sorted T cell fraction (not recorded which). This TCR was recovered from a male donor with ankylosing spondylitis or in good health (not recorded which).

CDR3 coding DNA: TGTGCCAGCAGTGGAATGGCAGAGTACTACGAGCAGTACTTC. Protein: CASSGMAEYYEQYF. V is TRBV2 and J is TRBJ2-7; D not certain. Germline CDR1 SNHLY, CDR2 FYNNEI. Trimming removed 4 bases from V and 3 bases from J, with 13 bases in between. This CDR3 is built from 14 residues.